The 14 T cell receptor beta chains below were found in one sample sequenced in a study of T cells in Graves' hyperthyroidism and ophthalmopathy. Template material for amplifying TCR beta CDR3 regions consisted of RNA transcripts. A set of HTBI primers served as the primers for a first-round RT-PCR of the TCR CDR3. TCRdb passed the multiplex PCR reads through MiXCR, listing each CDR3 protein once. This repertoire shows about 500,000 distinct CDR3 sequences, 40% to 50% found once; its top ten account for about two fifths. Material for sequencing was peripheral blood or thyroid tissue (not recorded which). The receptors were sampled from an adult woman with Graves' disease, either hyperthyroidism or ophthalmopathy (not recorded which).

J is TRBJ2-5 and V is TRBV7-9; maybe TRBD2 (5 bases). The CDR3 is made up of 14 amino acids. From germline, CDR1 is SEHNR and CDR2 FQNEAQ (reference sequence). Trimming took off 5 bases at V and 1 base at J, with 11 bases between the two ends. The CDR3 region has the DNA TGTGCCAGCAGCCCCGGGGTGGGCCAAGAGACCCAGTACTTC. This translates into CASSPGVGQETQYF.

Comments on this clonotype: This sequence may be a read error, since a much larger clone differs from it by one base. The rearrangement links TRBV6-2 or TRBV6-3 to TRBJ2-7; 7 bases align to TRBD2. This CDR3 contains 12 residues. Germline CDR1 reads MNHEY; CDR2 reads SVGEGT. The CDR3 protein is CASSYGAGEQHF. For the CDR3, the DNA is TGTGCCAGCAGTTACGGTGCGGGGGAGCAGCACTTC.

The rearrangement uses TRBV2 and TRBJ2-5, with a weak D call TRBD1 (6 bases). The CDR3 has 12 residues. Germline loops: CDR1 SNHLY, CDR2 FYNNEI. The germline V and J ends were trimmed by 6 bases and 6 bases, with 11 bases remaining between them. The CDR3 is CASRTTGKTQYF. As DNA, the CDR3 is TGTGCCAGCAGGACTACAGGGAAGACCCAGTACTTC.

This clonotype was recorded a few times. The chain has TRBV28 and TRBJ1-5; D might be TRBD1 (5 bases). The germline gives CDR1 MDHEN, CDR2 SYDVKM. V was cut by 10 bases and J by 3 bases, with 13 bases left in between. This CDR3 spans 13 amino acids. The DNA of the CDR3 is TGTGCCATCCGGGACGGAAACAATCAGCCCCAGCATTTT. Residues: CAIRDGNNQPQHF.

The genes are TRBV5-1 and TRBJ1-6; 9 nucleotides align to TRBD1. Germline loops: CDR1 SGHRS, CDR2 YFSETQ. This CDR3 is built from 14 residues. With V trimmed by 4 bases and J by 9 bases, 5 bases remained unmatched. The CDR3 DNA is TGCGCCAGCAGCCTGACAGGGGGAGTTTCACCCCTCCACTTT. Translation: CASSLTGGVSPLHF.

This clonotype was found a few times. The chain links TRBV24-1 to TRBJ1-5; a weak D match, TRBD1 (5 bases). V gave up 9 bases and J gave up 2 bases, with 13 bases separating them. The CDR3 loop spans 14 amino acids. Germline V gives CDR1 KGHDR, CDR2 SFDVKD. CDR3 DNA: TGTGCCACCGGTCCGGGACCGGGCAATCAGCCCCAGCATTTT. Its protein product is CATGPGPGNQPQHF.

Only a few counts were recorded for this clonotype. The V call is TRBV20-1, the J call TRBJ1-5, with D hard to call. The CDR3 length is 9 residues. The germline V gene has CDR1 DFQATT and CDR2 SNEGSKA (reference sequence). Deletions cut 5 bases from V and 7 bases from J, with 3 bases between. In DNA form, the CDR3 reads TGCAGTGCTGGGCAGCCCCAGCATTTT. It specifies CSAGQPQHF.

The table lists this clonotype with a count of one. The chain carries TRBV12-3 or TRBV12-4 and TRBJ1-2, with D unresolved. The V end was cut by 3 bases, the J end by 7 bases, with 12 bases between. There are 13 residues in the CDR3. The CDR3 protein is CASSLRGIGGYTF. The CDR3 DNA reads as TGTGCCAGCAGTTTGAGAGGGATTGGTGGCTACACCTTC.

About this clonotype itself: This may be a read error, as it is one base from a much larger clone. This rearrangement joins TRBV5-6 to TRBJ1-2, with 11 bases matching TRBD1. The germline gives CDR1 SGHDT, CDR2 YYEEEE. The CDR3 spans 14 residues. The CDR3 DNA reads TGTGTCAGCAGACCGGGACAGGGGGTTTATGGCTACACCTTC. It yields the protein CVSRPGQGVYGYTF.

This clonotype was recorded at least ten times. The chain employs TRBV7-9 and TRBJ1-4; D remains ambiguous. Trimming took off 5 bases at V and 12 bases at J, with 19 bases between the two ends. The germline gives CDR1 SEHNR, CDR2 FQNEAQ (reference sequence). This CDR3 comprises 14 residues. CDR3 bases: TGTGCCAGCAGCCCCTCGGGGAGCCGTGTAGAACTGTTTTTT. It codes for CASSPSGSRVELFF. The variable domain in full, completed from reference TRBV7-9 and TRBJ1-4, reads DTGVSQNPRHKITKRGQNVTFRCDPISEHNRLYWYRQTLGQGPEFLTYFQNEAQLEKSRLLSDRFSAERPKGSFSTLEIQRTEQGDSAMYLCASSPSGSRVELFFGSGTQLSVL.

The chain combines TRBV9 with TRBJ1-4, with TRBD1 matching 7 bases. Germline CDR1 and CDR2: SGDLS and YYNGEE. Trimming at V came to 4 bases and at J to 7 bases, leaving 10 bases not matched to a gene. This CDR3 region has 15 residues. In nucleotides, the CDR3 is TGTGCCAGCAGCCCGCAGACAGGGTCCGGTGAAAAACTGTTTTTT. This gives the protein CASSPQTGSGEKLFF. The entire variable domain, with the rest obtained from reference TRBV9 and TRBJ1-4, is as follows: DSGVTQTPKHLITATGQRVTLRCSPRSGDLSVYWYQQSLDQGLQFLIQYYNGEERAKGNILERFSAQQFPDLHSELNLSSLELGDSALYFCASSPQTGSGEKLFFGSGTQLSVL.

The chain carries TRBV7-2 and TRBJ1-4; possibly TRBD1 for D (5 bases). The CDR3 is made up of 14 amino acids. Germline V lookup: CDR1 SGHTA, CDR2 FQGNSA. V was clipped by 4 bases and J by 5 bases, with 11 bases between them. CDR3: CASSWGPYNEKLFF. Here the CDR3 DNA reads TGTGCCAGCAGCTGGGGACCATACAATGAAAAACTGTTTTTT. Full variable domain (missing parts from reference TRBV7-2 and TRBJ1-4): GAGVSQSPSNKVTEKGKDVELRCDPISGHTALYWYRQSLGQGLEFLIYFQGNSAPDKSGLPSDRFSAERTGGSVSTLTIQRTQQEDSAVYLCASSWGPYNEKLFFGSGTQLSVL.

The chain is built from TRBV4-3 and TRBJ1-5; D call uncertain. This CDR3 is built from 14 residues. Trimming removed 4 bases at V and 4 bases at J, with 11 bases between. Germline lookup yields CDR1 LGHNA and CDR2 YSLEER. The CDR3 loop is CASSRVDGNQPQHF. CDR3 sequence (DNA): TGCGCCAGCAGCCGAGTAGACGGAAATCAGCCCCAGCATTTT.

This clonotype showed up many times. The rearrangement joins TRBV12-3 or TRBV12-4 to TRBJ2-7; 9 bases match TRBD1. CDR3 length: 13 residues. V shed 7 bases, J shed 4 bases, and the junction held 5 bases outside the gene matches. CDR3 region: CASTPDRGYEQYF. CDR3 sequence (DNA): TGTGCCAGCACTCCGGACAGGGGTTACGAGCAGTACTTC.